A selection of T cell receptor beta chains follows, all from one sample in a study of blood T cell repertoires in COVID-19. Produced via immunoSEQ multiplex PCR; TCRdb's table is partial and in-frame only. This sample has hundreds of thousands of clones, with around nine tenths found just once. Sequenced sample: PBMCs or T cells enriched from blood (not recorded which). All receptors derive from a woman aged 30 to 39 with acute COVID-19. Each CDR3 is given with its conserved first and last residue. D genes are given only for firm matches. Clone size is stated in some rows and not others, as once, few, many or a class when expanded.

clone_size: NA
v_call: TRBV19
j_call: TRBJ1-1
d_call: TRBD1
cdr3_nt: TGTGCCAGTAGTATAGGGTCAGGGGGAATAGACACTGAAGCTTTCTTT
cdr3_aa: CASSIGSGGIDTEAFF

clone_size: NA
v_call: TRBV18
j_call: TRBJ2-1
d_call: TRBD2
cdr3_nt: TGTGCCAGCTTCGAACACACCGGGACTAGCGGGGGGGCTGACAATGAGCAGTTCTTC
cdr3_aa: CASFEHTGTSGGADNEQFF

clone_size: NA
v_call: TRBV28
j_call: TRBJ2-1
d_call: TRBD1
cdr3_nt: TGTGCCAGCAACTCCGGGACAGGGGGTGGTGAGCAGTTCTTC
cdr3_aa: CASNSGTGGGEQFF

clone_size: once
v_call: TRBV4-1
j_call: TRBJ2-7
d_call: TRBD1
cdr3_nt: TGCGCCAGCAGCCAAGTTCCCCCCGGACAGGGGGGCGAGCAGTACTTC
cdr3_aa: CASSQVPPGQGGEQYF

clone_size: NA
v_call: TRBV30
j_call: TRBJ1-2
d_call: TRBD1
cdr3_nt: TGTGCCTGGAGCATAGTGAGGGGGCAAACCTATGGCTACACCTTC
cdr3_aa: CAWSIVRGQTYGYTF

clone_size: NA
v_call: TRBV20-1
j_call: TRBJ2-7
d_call: NA
cdr3_nt: TGCAGTGCTAGTGTGGGTAGGGGAATCTCCTACGAGCAGTACTTC
cdr3_aa: CSASVGRGISYEQYF

clone_size: NA
v_call: TRBV3-1/TRBV3-2
j_call: TRBJ2-7
d_call: TRBD2
cdr3_nt: TGTGCCAGCAGCGAAGCTAGCGGGGGACCCTACGAGCAGTACTTC
cdr3_aa: CASSEASGGPYEQYF

clone_size: NA
v_call: TRBV7-2
j_call: TRBJ1-2
d_call: NA
cdr3_nt: TGTGCCAGCTCGAACGATCGGGACTATGGCTACACCTTC
cdr3_aa: CASSNDRDYGYTF

clone_size: NA
v_call: TRBV6-5
j_call: TRBJ2-7
d_call: TRBD1
cdr3_nt: TGTGCCAGCAGTTTAGACAGGGACCTGTACGAGCAGTACTTC
cdr3_aa: CASSLDRDLYEQYF

clone_size: NA
v_call: TRBV7-2
j_call: TRBJ1-5
d_call: TRBD1
cdr3_nt: TGTGCCAGCAGCCAAAACAGGGGAGGCAATCAGCCCCAGCATTTT
cdr3_aa: CASSQNRGGNQPQHF

clone_size: NA
v_call: TRBV27
j_call: TRBJ2-1
d_call: TRBD2
cdr3_nt: TGTGCCAGCAGGGCAGCGGGGGCCTCCTACAATGAGCAGTTCTTC
cdr3_aa: CASRAAGASYNEQFF

clone_size: NA
v_call: TRBV5-1
j_call: TRBJ1-2
d_call: NA
cdr3_nt: TGCGCCAGCAGGGTGGGCGCCGCCTATGGCTACACCTTC
cdr3_aa: CASRVGAAYGYTF

clone_size: NA
v_call: TRBV6-5
j_call: TRBJ2-1
d_call: TRBD1
cdr3_nt: TGTGCCAGCACCGGGACAGGGTTAAATGAGCAGTTCTTC
cdr3_aa: CASTGTGLNEQFF

clone_size: NA
v_call: TRBV5-1
j_call: TRBJ2-2
d_call: TRBD2
cdr3_nt: TGCGCCAGCACCCCTAGCGGGGTTGCCCCCGGGGAGCTGTTTTTT
cdr3_aa: CASTPSGVAPGELFF

clone_size: once
v_call: TRBV27
j_call: TRBJ1-5
d_call: NA
cdr3_nt: TGTGCCAGCCGACCAAGTACAGGAGGCAATCAGCCCCAGCATTTT
cdr3_aa: CASRPSTGGNQPQHF

clone_size: NA
v_call: TRBV4-1
j_call: TRBJ2-1
d_call: TRBD2
cdr3_nt: TGCGCCAGCAGCCAAGAAGTAGCGGGGCTACCCAATGAGCAGTTCTTC
cdr3_aa: CASSQEVAGLPNEQFF

clone_size: NA
v_call: TRBV5-1
j_call: TRBJ2-7
d_call: TRBD2
cdr3_nt: TGCGCCAGCAGCTTGGGCAACCTAGCGGGGGATTTCTACGAGCAGTACTTC
cdr3_aa: CASSLGNLAGDFYEQYF

clone_size: once
v_call: TRBV2
j_call: TRBJ2-2
d_call: TRBD1
cdr3_nt: TGTGCCAGCAGTGAAGTTGGGACAGATAACACCGGGGAGCTGTTTTTT
cdr3_aa: CASSEVGTDNTGELFF

clone_size: NA
v_call: TRBV27
j_call: TRBJ2-1
d_call: TRBD2
cdr3_nt: TGTGCCAGCAGCCCCGGGACTAGCGGGTATGAGCAGTTCTTC
cdr3_aa: CASSPGTSGYEQFF

clone_size: NA
v_call: TRBV6-5
j_call: TRBJ1-5
d_call: NA
cdr3_nt: TGTGCCAGCGGGCGAGGAGGGGAGGCCCAGCCCCAGCATTTT
cdr3_aa: CASGRGGEAQPQHF

clone_size: NA
v_call: TRBV28
j_call: TRBJ1-2
d_call: NA
cdr3_nt: TGTGCCAGCAGTACCCCCGGTGAAGGTAGACTTGGCTATGGCTACACCTTC
cdr3_aa: CASSTPGEGRLGYGYTF

clone_size: NA
v_call: TRBV20-1
j_call: TRBJ2-7
d_call: NA
cdr3_nt: TGCAGTGCCAAAAATTACGAGCAGTACTTC
cdr3_aa: CSAKNYEQYF

clone_size: few
v_call: TRBV5-6
j_call: TRBJ1-4
d_call: TRBD1
cdr3_nt: TGTGCCAGCAGCCGACAGGGGAGGGTTGAAAAACTGTTTTTT
cdr3_aa: CASSRQGRVEKLFF

clone_size: NA
v_call: TRBV4-3
j_call: TRBJ2-1
d_call: NA
cdr3_nt: TGCGCCAGCCGGTCGACAGCTTACAATGAGCAGTTCTTC
cdr3_aa: CASRSTAYNEQFF

clone_size: once
v_call: TRBV7-2
j_call: TRBJ2-1
d_call: TRBD2
cdr3_nt: TGTGCCAGCAGCTTAAATCCGCCGGGACTAGCGAGTGAGCAGTTCTTC
cdr3_aa: CASSLNPPGLASEQFF

clone_size: NA
v_call: TRBV6-5
j_call: TRBJ1-3
d_call: NA
cdr3_nt: TGTGCCAGTGAAGGGGCTGGAAACACCATATATTTT
cdr3_aa: CASEGAGNTIYF